The 10 T cell receptor beta chains given below trace back to one sample, sequenced in a study of T cell changes during pregnancy in multiple sclerosis. Assay used: immunoSEQ multiplex PCR; TCRdb lists only in-frame clones, some missing. This sample has over 40,000 clones; 90% occur once, and the top ten carry roughly 4.5%. This specimen consisted of peripheral blood, obtained in the second trimester of pregnancy. The receptors stem from a female donor in good health, enrolled as a control in a pregnancy study.

The V and J genes are TRBV13 and TRBJ2-7; TRBD1 matches at 9 bases. Per the germline V gene, CDR1 is PRHDT and CDR2 is FYEKMQ (reference sequence). V lost 1 base to trimming and J lost 4 bases; unmatched junction nucleotides: 5. CDR3 length: 15 residues. CDR3: CASSLDGTGIYEQYF. Written as DNA, the CDR3 is TGTGCCAGCAGCTTAGATGGGACAGGGATTTACGAGCAGTACTTC.

The chain is built from TRBV6-1 and TRBJ1-2; tentatively, D is TRBD1 (5 bases). CDR3 length: 19 amino acids. Germline V gene lookup returns CDR1 MNHNS and CDR2 SASEGT. The V end lost 2 bases, the J end lost 0 bases, and 22 bases lay between the germline ends. The chain's CDR3 is CASSELWTPGGPANYGYTF. The CDR3 DNA is TGTGCCAGCAGTGAACTCTGGACCCCCGGGGGACCTGCTAACTATGGCTACACCTTC.

This chain links TRBV19 with TRBJ1-4; 7 bases match TRBD1. The CDR3 runs 14 residues. The junction had 12 bases not matched to a gene; V was cut back by 10 bases and J by 7 bases. Germline-derived CDR1 and CDR2 are LNHDA and SQIVND (reference sequence). CDR3 protein: CATRQGVVGEKLFF. CDR3 sequence (DNA): TGTGCCACCCGCCAGGGGGTGGTAGGTGAAAAACTGTTTTTT.

The rearrangement links TRBV27 to TRBJ1-4, with TRBD1 matching over 9 bases. CDR3 length equals 17 residues. Germline values: CDR1 MNHEY, CDR2 SMNVEV (reference sequence). The V segment lost 7 bases and the J segment 6 bases; nucleotides outside the gene matches: 15. The CDR3 DNA follows: TGTGCCAGCACTTTCCGCGGGACAGGGTCAAGGGATGAAAAACTGTTTTTT. It specifies CASTFRGTGSRDEKLFF.

The rearrangement joins TRBV10-3 to TRBJ2-5; the match to TRBD2 covers 9 bases. The V gene's germline CDR1 is ENHRY and CDR2 SYGVKD. V was clipped by 10 bases and J by 1 base; unmatched bases: 7. The length of the CDR3 is 14 residues. The CDR3 sequence is CATASGASQETQYF. The CDR3 DNA is TGTGCCACCGCTAGCGGGGCCTCCCAAGAGACCCAGTACTTC.

The chain recombines TRBV7-2 with TRBJ2-3; 9 nucleotides agree with TRBD2. V lost 1 base and J lost 4; bases outside the gene matches: 3. CDR3 length: 15 amino acids. Germline V gives CDR1 SGHTA, CDR2 FQGNSA. The CDR3 DNA is TGTGCCAGCAGCTTAGATGGCGGGGGGGCAGATACGCAGTATTTT. Its translation is CASSLDGGGADTQYF.

The chain employs TRBV19 and TRBJ1-2, with no clear D. V gave up 7 bases and J gave up 0 bases, with 18 bases separating them. Germline V gene data show CDR1 as LNHDA and CDR2 as SQIVND (reference sequence). This CDR3 spans 16 amino acids. The CDR3 is CASTPRTSVPNYGYTF. The CDR3 DNA sequence: TGTGCCAGTACCCCCAGAACCTCCGTACCTAACTATGGCTACACCTTC.

The rearrangement joins TRBV5-6 to TRBJ1-1; a weak D match, TRBD1 (6 bases). CDR1 SGHDT and CDR2 YYEEEE come from the germline V gene. V lost 5 bases and J 0 bases, leaving 17 bases between the germline ends. The CDR3 spans 16 residues. The CDR3 sequence is CASRLYGQLMNTEAFF. In nucleotides, the CDR3 is TGTGCCAGCAGACTATACGGACAGCTCATGAACACTGAAGCTTTCTTT.

V gene TRBV11-2 combines with J gene TRBJ1-1, with a tentative D call TRBD1 (5 bases). This CDR3 spans 13 amino acids. From germline, CDR1 is SGHAT and CDR2 FQNNGV. Trimming stripped 3 bases from V and 6 bases from J, with 11 bases between. CDR3 in amino acids: CASSFLQGSEAFF. CDR3 nucleotides: TGTGCCAGCAGCTTCCTCCAGGGTTCTGAAGCTTTCTTT.

The V and J genes are TRBV7-2 and TRBJ2-7, with a possible D match to TRBD2 (5 bases). Per germline, CDR1 SGHTA and CDR2 FQGNSA. The CDR3 has 16 amino acids. V lost 0 bases and J 3 bases, leaving 15 bases between the germline ends. CDR3 bases: TGTGCCAGCAGCTTAGCCGGGCCCCCTCGGGGCTACGAGCAGTACTTC. This gives the protein CASSLAGPPRGYEQYF.